A single sample is the source of the 23 T cell receptor beta chains below, sequenced in a study of cytomegalovirus exposure and HLA in healthy donors. Primers: 60 Vbeta forward and 13 Jbeta reverse. Libraries were prepared by immunoSEQ multiplex PCR; TCRdb keeps only in-frame clonotypes and omits some of them. The sample lists roughly 150,000 clones; 80% to 85% were seen once. The source material was PBMCs. All receptors derive from a woman between 18 and 29 years old in good health and CMV-seronegative.

This chain connects TRBV28 to TRBJ1-2; 9 bases fit TRBD1. Germline V CDR1 and CDR2: MDHEN, SYDVKM. V gave up 5 bases and J gave up 6 bases; unmatched junction bases: 10. The CDR3 has 15 residues. CDR3 in DNA: TGTGCCAGCAGTCCAATGGGACAGGGCGCTGATGGCTACACCTTC. It yields the protein CASSPMGQGADGYTF.

V usage is TRBV5-6 and J usage is TRBJ2-7; D is uncertain. CDR1 is SGHDT and CDR2 is YYEEEE in the germline V gene. The germline V and J ends were trimmed by 3 bases and 0 bases, with 4 bases remaining between them. The CDR3 has 12 amino acids. This chain's CDR3 is CASSWSSYEQYF. In nucleotides, the CDR3 is TGTGCCAGCAGCTGGAGCTCCTACGAGCAGTACTTC.

V gene TRBV6-5 combines with J gene TRBJ1-4; TRBD1 matches 11 bases. Germline CDR1 reads MNHEY; CDR2 reads SVGAGI. CDR3 size: 15 residues. The V and J ends lost 5 bases and 7 bases, in that order; junction bases with no gene match: 6. The CDR3 sequence is CASSGQGAPGEKLFF. In DNA, the CDR3 is TGTGCCAGCAGTGGACAGGGGGCGCCGGGTGAAAAACTGTTTTTT.

This clone showed up just once. This chain links TRBV6-5 with TRBJ2-7, with 11 bases identical to TRBD2. The J call may be mistaken, given a closer DNA end match to TRBJ2-1. This CDR3 region has 15 residues. CDR1 is MNHEY, CDR2 SVGAGI, per germline. The CDR3 DNA is TGTGCCAGCAGTTACTCGCCCGGGACTAGCGGTGAGCAGTTCTTC. Translating gives CASSYSPGTSGEQFF.

The V and J genes are TRBV7-6 and TRBJ1-2; no firm D call. Germline V gene lookup returns CDR1 SGHVS and CDR2 FNYEAQ. This CDR3 is built from 13 residues. Trimming cost V 6 bases and J 4 bases, with 12 bases left between them. CDR3 sequence reads: CASSLLDSYGYTF. The CDR3 DNA sequence: TGTGCCAGCAGTCTACTTGATTCCTATGGCTACACCTTC.

This chain connects TRBV7-6 to TRBJ2-5; 12 positions agree with TRBD2. Germline V gene lookup returns CDR1 SGHVS and CDR2 FNYEAQ. This CDR3 comprises 17 residues. J was trimmed by 2 bases and V by 1 base; bases with no gene match: 5. CDR3 residues: CASSLVRGTSGQETQYF. The CDR3 nucleotides are TGTGCCAGCAGCTTAGTCCGTGGGACTAGCGGGCAAGAGACCCAGTACTTC.

This chain joins TRBV27 and TRBJ1-1; D uncertain. The CDR3 is made up of 15 amino acids. Looked up from germline, CDR1 is MNHEY and CDR2 is SMNVEV (reference sequence). The V end was cut by 1 base, the J end by 8 bases, with 17 bases between. The CDR3 protein is CASSLFLSGVSEAFF. DNA for the CDR3: TGTGCCAGCAGTTTATTCCTTTCAGGCGTCTCCGAAGCTTTCTTT.

The rearrangement uses TRBV19 and TRBJ2-7; D not resolved. This CDR3 is 12 amino acids long. V lost 0 bases to trimming and J lost 4 bases, with 4 bases between them. CDR1 and CDR2 from the germline V gene are LNHDA and SQIVND (reference sequence). The CDR3: CASSIDGYEQYF. The CDR3 nucleotides are TGTGCCAGTAGTATAGACGGGTACGAGCAGTACTTC.

CDR3 sequence reads: CASSSLRDRGEKLFF. In DNA, the CDR3 is TGTGCCAGCAGTTCCCTCCGGGACAGGGGTGAAAAACTGTTTTTT. The chain is built from TRBV6-6 and TRBJ1-4, with 10 bases matching TRBD1. J was trimmed by 7 bases and V by 4 bases; bases with no gene match: 6. Germline V lookup: CDR1 MNHNY, CDR2 SVGAGI (reference sequence). This CDR3 spans 15 amino acids.

J is TRBJ2-1 and V is TRBV2; 7 bases map to TRBD2. This CDR3 spans 12 amino acids. The germline CDR1 and CDR2 sequences are SNHLY and FYNNEI. The V gene end was trimmed by 8 bases and the J gene end by 7 bases; junction bases not matched to a gene: 5. The CDR3 here is CASGLGGNEQFF. CDR3 bases: TGTGCCAGCGGCTTGGGGGGGAATGAGCAGTTCTTC.

This sequence joins TRBV6-5 and TRBJ1-3; D not resolved. Trimming took off 0 bases at V and 0 bases at J, with 9 bases between the two ends. CDR3 length equals 16 residues. CDR1 and CDR2 from the germline V gene are MNHEY and SVGAGI. The CDR3 DNA reads TGTGCCAGCAGTTACTCGAGCCGGGGCTCTGGAAACACCATATATTTT. This gives the protein CASSYSSRGSGNTIYF.

This clone was counted a few times. The chain employs TRBV7-9 and TRBJ1-4; TRBD1 matches at 8 bases. The germline V gene has CDR1 SEHNR and CDR2 FQNEAQ (reference sequence). CDR3 length: 15 residues. The V gene end was trimmed by 5 bases and the J gene end by 7 bases; junction bases not matched to a gene: 9. The CDR3 reads CASSIRQGFFEKLFF. Written as DNA, the CDR3 is TGTGCCAGCAGCATAAGACAGGGGTTTTTTGAAAAACTGTTTTTT.

The chain has TRBV7-8 and TRBJ2-3, with 12 bases lining up with TRBD2. The CDR3 extends over 18 amino acids. The V gene end was trimmed by 1 base and the J gene end by 0 bases; junction bases not matched to a gene: 5. Germline CDR1 and CDR2: SGHVS and FQNEAQ. CDR3 region: CASSLGTSGVLSTDTQYF. CDR3 nucleotide sequence: TGTGCCAGCAGCTTAGGGACTAGCGGGGTTCTTAGCACAGATACGCAGTATTTT.

This clone has a handful of counts. The chain links TRBV7-2 to TRBJ1-1; D not certain. The germline V gene has CDR1 SGHTA and CDR2 FQGNSA. The CDR3 runs to 14 residues. Trimming stripped 5 bases from V and 7 bases from J, with 17 bases between. The CDR3 spells CASSRQAGRDEAFF. CDR3 bases: TGTGCCAGCAGCCGCCAAGCGGGGAGAGATGAAGCTTTCTTT.

In DNA, the CDR3 is TGTGCCAGCAGCTTAGGACAGGGGGCCTTCGGCTACACCTTC. The encoded protein is CASSLGQGAFGYTF. The V and J genes are TRBV11-2 and TRBJ1-2; TRBD1 matches 10 bases. V trimming: 1 base; J trimming: 8 bases; junction bases outside the gene matches: 4. The CDR3 consists of 14 residues. CDR1 and CDR2 from the germline V gene are SGHAT and FQNNGV.

The table lists this clone with a count of one. This chain links TRBV7-9 with TRBJ1-4; maybe TRBD1 (6 bases). This CDR3 is built from 14 residues. V was shortened by 5 bases and J by 4 bases, with 11 bases between the two germline ends. From germline, CDR1 is SEHNR and CDR2 FQNEAQ (reference sequence). This CDR3 is CASSIRTVNEKLFF. The CDR3 DNA is TGTGCCAGCAGCATACGGACAGTTAATGAAAAACTGTTTTTT.

The chain carries TRBV5-1 and TRBJ2-3; no clear D. Germline V gene data show CDR1 as SGHRS and CDR2 as YFSETQ. The CDR3 has 13 amino acids. V lost 3 bases to trimming and J lost 6 bases, with 11 bases between them. In DNA form, the CDR3 reads TGCGCCAGCAGCTCCCGAGGCGTGGATACGCAGTATTTT. Residues: CASSSRGVDTQYF.

The genes are TRBV5-1 and TRBJ2-5, with D hard to call. This CDR3 is 12 amino acids long. Trimming cost V 4 bases and J 5 bases, with 9 bases left between them. The germline gives CDR1 SGHRS, CDR2 YFSETQ. CDR3 protein: CASSISRETQYF. CDR3 bases: TGCGCCAGCAGCATTTCTAGGGAGACCCAGTACTTC.

This clone was picked up a small number of times. The chain joins TRBV7-4 to TRBJ2-6; 8 bases are a match to TRBD2. CDR1 and CDR2 from the germline V gene are SGHVT and SQSDAQ. CDR3 length equals 19 residues. Losses at the gene ends were 3 bases for V and 3 bases for J; bases not matched to a gene: 13. CDR3 region: CASSFLLPEAGVGANVLTF. CDR3 coding DNA: TGTGCCAGCAGCTTCCTCCTGCCCGAAGCGGGGGTTGGGGCCAACGTCCTGACTTTC.

The gene calls are TRBV6-5 and TRBJ1-1, with 9 positions matching TRBD1. J gave up 4 bases and V 6 bases, and 3 bases lay outside the gene matches. This CDR3 has 13 amino acids. Germline loops: CDR1 MNHEY, CDR2 SVGAGI. DNA for the CDR3: TGTGCCAGCAGAGAGACAGGGGGCACTGAAGCTTTCTTT. Translation: CASRETGGTEAFF.

The chain is built from TRBV4-1 and TRBJ2-7, with TRBD2 as a possible D gene (5 bases). The germline V gene has CDR1 MGHRA and CDR2 YSYEKL. The CDR3 is made up of 15 amino acids. Trimming stripped 0 bases from V and 4 bases from J, with 13 bases between. DNA for the CDR3: TGCGCCAGCAGCCAAGAGCTAGCAATCCCATACGAGCAGTACTTC. Translating gives CASSQELAIPYEQYF.

The genes are TRBV28 and TRBJ2-7; D is possibly TRBD1 (6 bases). The CDR3 extends over 11 amino acids. Germline values: CDR1 MDHEN, CDR2 SYDVKM. The germline V and J ends were trimmed by 7 bases and 5 bases, with 9 bases remaining between them. CDR3 DNA: TGTGCCAGCACTACAGGGCACGAGCAGTACTTC. Translation: CASTTGHEQYF.

This clone was seen a handful of times. The CDR3 loop is CASSLGTLAGVPGNEQFF. The CDR3 bases are TGTGCCAGCAGCTTGGGTACCCTAGCGGGGGTACCGGGGAATGAGCAGTTCTTC. The chain recombines TRBV5-5 with TRBJ2-1; 10 bases are shared with TRBD2. With V trimmed by 0 bases and J by 7 bases, 13 bases remained unmatched. The CDR3 spans 18 residues. The germline V gene has CDR1 SGHKS and CDR2 YYEKEE (reference sequence).